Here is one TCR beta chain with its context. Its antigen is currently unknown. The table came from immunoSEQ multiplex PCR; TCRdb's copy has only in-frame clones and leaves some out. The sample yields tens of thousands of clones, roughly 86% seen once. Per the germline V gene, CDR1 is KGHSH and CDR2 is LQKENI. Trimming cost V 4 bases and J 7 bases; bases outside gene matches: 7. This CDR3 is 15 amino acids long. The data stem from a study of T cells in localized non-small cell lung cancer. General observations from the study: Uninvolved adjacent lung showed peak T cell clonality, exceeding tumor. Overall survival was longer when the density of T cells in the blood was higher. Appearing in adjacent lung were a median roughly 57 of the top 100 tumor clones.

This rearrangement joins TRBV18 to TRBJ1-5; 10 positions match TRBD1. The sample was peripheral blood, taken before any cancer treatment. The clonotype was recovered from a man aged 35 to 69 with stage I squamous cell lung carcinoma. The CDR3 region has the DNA TGTGCCAGCTCACTTTCCGGGACAGGGGTCCAGCCCCAGCATTTT. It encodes CASSLSGTGVQPQHF.